This is a list of T cell receptor beta chains from one sample in a study of blood T cell repertoires in COVID-19. The method was immunoSEQ multiplex PCR; TCRdb's version includes in-frame clones alone and lacks a portion of them. The table records some 120,000 clones, 70% to 85% of them present only once. Material for sequencing was peripheral blood. The receptors stem from a woman in her fifties or sixties with acute or convalescent COVID-19. The CDR3 runs from the conserved cysteine through the conserved F or W. The D gene is left open where the match is weak.

v_gene: TRBV3-1/TRBV3-2; j_gene: TRBJ1-4; d_gene: TRBD1; CDR3aa: CASSPGGGSNEKLFF
v_gene: TRBV19; j_gene: TRBJ1-5; d_gene: TRBD1; CDR3aa: CASSTARTGGGFQPQHF
v_gene: TRBV28; j_gene: TRBJ1-5; d_gene: NA; CDR3aa: CASSSRGLNQPQHF
v_gene: TRBV6-5; j_gene: TRBJ2-1; d_gene: TRBD2; CDR3aa: CASSYPPSGGASEQFF
v_gene: TRBV6-4; j_gene: TRBJ2-1; d_gene: NA; CDR3aa: CASSDTGVSEQFF
v_gene: TRBV4-1; j_gene: TRBJ2-2; d_gene: NA; CDR3aa: CASSQIVPTGELFF
v_gene: TRBV2; j_gene: TRBJ2-7; d_gene: TRBD1; CDR3aa: CASSITGGNEQYF
v_gene: TRBV28; j_gene: TRBJ2-3; d_gene: TRBD2; CDR3aa: CASRPGTSGGITDTQYF
v_gene: TRBV5-6; j_gene: TRBJ2-3; d_gene: TRBD2; CDR3aa: CASSVKAGGLGTQYF
v_gene: TRBV14; j_gene: TRBJ1-4; d_gene: TRBD1; CDR3aa: CASSQERGLGEKLFF
v_gene: TRBV7-3; j_gene: TRBJ2-1; d_gene: TRBD2; CDR3aa: CASKASGGAHEQFF
v_gene: TRBV3-1/TRBV3-2; j_gene: TRBJ1-5; d_gene: NA; CDR3aa: CASSAAQGNQPQHF
v_gene: TRBV19; j_gene: TRBJ2-6; d_gene: TRBD1; CDR3aa: CASSIGATGSTSGANVLTF
v_gene: TRBV12-3/TRBV12-4; j_gene: TRBJ1-3; d_gene: NA; CDR3aa: CASSFNEGNTIYF
v_gene: TRBV2; j_gene: TRBJ1-6; d_gene: NA; CDR3aa: CASIGVGGENSPLHF
v_gene: TRBV30; j_gene: TRBJ2-3; d_gene: TRBD1; CDR3aa: CAWSARTGVRRTDTQYF
v_gene: TRBV27; j_gene: TRBJ1-4; d_gene: TRBD1; CDR3aa: CASRYRGFNEKLFF
v_gene: TRBV11-2; j_gene: TRBJ2-7; d_gene: NA; CDR3aa: CASSFSGSSYEQYF
v_gene: TRBV10-3; j_gene: TRBJ1-2; d_gene: NA; CDR3aa: CAHGHPTYGYTF